This T cell receptor (beta chain) is from a study of T cell responses to AZD1222 COVID-19 vaccine. Study-wide points: Regions 160-218 and 743-854 held dominance among vaccine-associated CD4 TCRs, which spanned spike. Seropositive at baseline were only a handful of AZD1222 recipients. Mostly white British, mostly female donors; authors suggested clonal diversity may be underestimated. Repertoires were obtained solely post-peak T cell response.

This CDR3 has 14 amino acids. Between the trimmed V and J ends, which lost 6 bases and 5 bases, there was a span of 11 bases. Germline loops: CDR1 MNHNY, CDR2 SVGAGI (reference sequence). This table comes from immunoSEQ multiplex PCR, and its TCRdb copy is limited to in-frame clones, with some not included. The profile shows about 160,000 clones, around 89% of them singletons. A note on this clone: Its cognate antigen is unknown.

This clonotype was obtained from an adult who received the AZD1222 COVID-19 vaccine. Source: peripheral blood, taken 28 days after the second AZD1222 dose. J is TRBJ1-6 and V is TRBV6-6; D remains unclear. The CDR3 reads CASSRDKNNSPLHF. CDR3 nucleotides: TGTGCCAGCAGCCGAGACAAGAATAATTCACCCCTCCACTTT.